A selection of T cell receptor beta chains follows, all from one sample in a study of beta chain features in type 1 diabetes. Here immunoSEQ multiplex PCR was the method, and the copy in TCRdb shows in-frame clones only, minus some. The repertoire consists of about 170,000 clones, with approximately 8% occurring once and the leading ten covering more than 0.75%. The sample comprised central memory CD4+ T cells from blood. The source is a woman in her forties with type 1 diabetes. CDR3s include the opening cysteine and the closing phenylalanine or tryptophan. D genes are given only for firm matches. The size field is filled for only some rows; it gives once, few, many or a size class.

v_gene: TRBV6-1; d_gene: TRBD2; abundance: NA; j_gene: TRBJ2-1; CDR3nt: TGTGCCAGCAGTGAAACCAGGGCGGGAGTAAATGAGCAGTTCTTC; CDR3aa: CASSETRAGVNEQFF
v_gene: TRBV7-2; d_gene: NA; abundance: NA; j_gene: TRBJ2-7; CDR3nt: TGTGCCAGCAGCTTCTCCGAGAGCTACGAGCAGTACTTC; CDR3aa: CASSFSESYEQYF
v_gene: TRBV19; d_gene: NA; abundance: NA; j_gene: TRBJ2-1; CDR3nt: TGTGCCAGTAGTATGGGCCAGCACTATGAGCAGTTCTTC; CDR3aa: CASSMGQHYEQFF
v_gene: TRBV9; d_gene: TRBD2; abundance: NA; j_gene: TRBJ2-5; CDR3nt: TGTGCCAGCAGCGTAGGGACTAGCGTGGAGACCCAGTACTTC; CDR3aa: CASSVGTSVETQYF
v_gene: TRBV6-1; d_gene: NA; abundance: NA; j_gene: TRBJ2-5; CDR3nt: TGTGCCAGCAGGGGACTAGGACAGGCCGTGGAGACCCAGTACTTC; CDR3aa: CASRGLGQAVETQYF
v_gene: TRBV4-1; d_gene: TRBD2; abundance: few; j_gene: TRBJ2-3; CDR3nt: TGCGCCAGCAGCCAGGGAGCTAGCGGGGGGTTCACAGATACGCAGTATTTT; CDR3aa: CASSQGASGGFTDTQYF
v_gene: TRBV5-4; d_gene: TRBD2; abundance: NA; j_gene: TRBJ2-5; CDR3nt: TGTGCCAGCAGCCAAGGGCGACTAGCGGGTGGGGAGACCCAGTACTTC; CDR3aa: CASSQGRLAGGETQYF
v_gene: TRBV27; d_gene: TRBD1; abundance: few; j_gene: TRBJ1-2; CDR3nt: TGTGCCAGCAGCCCGATCGACAGGGCGAGCTATGGCTACACCTTC; CDR3aa: CASSPIDRASYGYTF
v_gene: TRBV7-9; d_gene: NA; abundance: once; j_gene: TRBJ2-7; CDR3nt: TGTGCCAGCAGCCCGCCGGACAGCTACTCCTACGAGCAGTACTTC; CDR3aa: CASSPPDSYSYEQYF
v_gene: TRBV19; d_gene: TRBD1; abundance: many; j_gene: TRBJ2-6; CDR3nt: TGTGCCAGTAGTGTACAGGGGACTGGGGCCAACGTCCTGACTTTC; CDR3aa: CASSVQGTGANVLTF
v_gene: TRBV9; d_gene: TRBD2; abundance: NA; j_gene: TRBJ2-1; CDR3nt: TGTGCCAGCAGCGCTAGCGGGGAGACCTACAATGAGCAGTTCTTC; CDR3aa: CASSASGETYNEQFF
v_gene: TRBV10-3; d_gene: NA; abundance: few; j_gene: TRBJ2-3; CDR3nt: TGTGCCATCAGTGAGGTAAAGGGGCTTGACACAGATACGCAGTATTTT; CDR3aa: CAISEVKGLDTDTQYF
v_gene: TRBV4-1; d_gene: TRBD1; abundance: few; j_gene: TRBJ1-3; CDR3nt: TGCGCCAGCAGCCAAGCCCCGCCAGGGGGGAACTCTGGAAACACCATATATTTT; CDR3aa: CASSQAPPGGNSGNTIYF
v_gene: TRBV5-4; d_gene: TRBD1; abundance: few; j_gene: TRBJ2-2; CDR3nt: TGCGCCAGCACCGACAGGGGACTCGGGGAGCTGTTTTTT; CDR3aa: CASTDRGLGELFF
v_gene: TRBV28; d_gene: TRBD1; abundance: NA; j_gene: TRBJ2-7; CDR3nt: TGTGCCAGCAGTCGGACAGGCAGCTCCTACGAGCAGTACTTC; CDR3aa: CASSRTGSSYEQYF
v_gene: TRBV7-9; d_gene: NA; abundance: many; j_gene: TRBJ2-7; CDR3nt: TGTGCCAGCAGCCTAACGGGTAGTGATGGGAGCGAGCAGTACTTC; CDR3aa: CASSLTGSDGSEQYF
v_gene: TRBV7-9; d_gene: NA; abundance: many; j_gene: TRBJ1-2; CDR3nt: TGTGCCAGCAGCTCCGCAGGGTATTATGGCTACACCTTC; CDR3aa: CASSSAGYYGYTF
v_gene: TRBV18; d_gene: TRBD1; abundance: NA; j_gene: TRBJ1-2; CDR3nt: TGTGCCAGCTCACCGACGACAGGGTGGTATGGCTACACCTTC; CDR3aa: CASSPTTGWYGYTF
v_gene: TRBV27; d_gene: TRBD1; abundance: many; j_gene: TRBJ1-1; CDR3nt: TGTGCCAGCAGTGCGCCGGGACAGGGGCGAAGTGAAGCTTTCTTT; CDR3aa: CASSAPGQGRSEAFF
v_gene: TRBV10-3; d_gene: NA; abundance: NA; j_gene: TRBJ2-1; CDR3nt: TGTGCCACCTTGGACAGGACTATCAACAATGAGCAGTTCTTC; CDR3aa: CATLDRTINNEQFF
v_gene: TRBV7-3; d_gene: NA; abundance: many; j_gene: TRBJ1-6; CDR3nt: TGTGCCAGCAGCTCAAACAGGGATTCACCCCTCCACTTT; CDR3aa: CASSSNRDSPLHF
v_gene: TRBV15; d_gene: TRBD1; abundance: few; j_gene: TRBJ2-7; CDR3nt: TGTGCCACCAGCGACAGGGAGAGCTCCTACGAGCAGTACTTC; CDR3aa: CATSDRESSYEQYF
v_gene: TRBV28; d_gene: NA; abundance: NA; j_gene: TRBJ1-4; CDR3nt: TGTGCCAGCAGTTTGGGAGGGGGGGAAAAACTGTTTTTT; CDR3aa: CASSLGGGEKLFF
v_gene: TRBV4-1; d_gene: TRBD1; abundance: few; j_gene: TRBJ2-7; CDR3nt: TGCGCCAGCAGTCCTACAGGGGGCGCTTCCTACGAGCAGTACTTC; CDR3aa: CASSPTGGASYEQYF
v_gene: TRBV15; d_gene: TRBD1; abundance: NA; j_gene: TRBJ2-5; CDR3nt: TGTGCCACCAGCGGAAATCCACAGGGGGTCCAAGAGACCCAGTACTTC; CDR3aa: CATSGNPQGVQETQYF
v_gene: TRBV7-2; d_gene: TRBD1; abundance: NA; j_gene: TRBJ1-2; CDR3nt: TGTGCCAGCAGCGAAGGGACAGGGTACTATGGCTACACCTTC; CDR3aa: CASSEGTGYYGYTF
v_gene: TRBV18; d_gene: NA; abundance: few; j_gene: TRBJ1-1; CDR3nt: TGTGCCAGCTCAGAATCGCAGGGTGAAGCTTTCTTT; CDR3aa: CASSESQGEAFF
v_gene: TRBV27; d_gene: NA; abundance: many; j_gene: TRBJ2-2; CDR3nt: TGTGCCAGCAGTTTGTCATGGAACACCGGGGAGCTGTTTTTT; CDR3aa: CASSLSWNTGELFF
v_gene: TRBV15; d_gene: NA; abundance: few; j_gene: TRBJ1-5; CDR3nt: TGTGCCACCAGCTTTCCGACGGCCGGCGGTCAGCCCCAGCATTTT; CDR3aa: CATSFPTAGGQPQHF
v_gene: TRBV5-1; d_gene: TRBD1; abundance: NA; j_gene: TRBJ1-2; CDR3nt: TGCGCCAGCAGCCCCGGACAGGGACCCGGCTATGGCTACACCTTC; CDR3aa: CASSPGQGPGYGYTF
v_gene: TRBV20-1; d_gene: TRBD1; abundance: NA; j_gene: TRBJ1-2; CDR3nt: TGCAGTCTACAGGGGTTTGGGGGCTACACCTTC; CDR3aa: CSLQGFGGYTF
v_gene: TRBV15; d_gene: TRBD1; abundance: NA; j_gene: TRBJ2-5; CDR3nt: TGTGCCACCAGCAAGGGACAGGGGAAAAGGGGGACCCAGTACTTC; CDR3aa: CATSKGQGKRGTQYF
v_gene: TRBV6-1; d_gene: TRBD1; abundance: NA; j_gene: TRBJ1-6; CDR3nt: TGTGCCAGCAGGTCCCCCGGACAGGGGGATTCACCCCTCCACTTT; CDR3aa: CASRSPGQGDSPLHF
v_gene: TRBV4-3; d_gene: NA; abundance: few; j_gene: TRBJ2-3; CDR3nt: TGCGCCAGCAGCCAAGATCCCGGAGGAGGCGGCACAGATACGCAGTATTTT; CDR3aa: CASSQDPGGGGTDTQYF
v_gene: TRBV14; d_gene: NA; abundance: NA; j_gene: TRBJ2-5; CDR3nt: TGTGCCAGCAGCCAAGACTATAACCGGGGAGGGACCCAGTACTTC; CDR3aa: CASSQDYNRGGTQYF
v_gene: TRBV18; d_gene: NA; abundance: NA; j_gene: TRBJ1-2; CDR3nt: TGTGCCAGCTCGTCAGACAGTCCCTCAAGCGGCTACACCTTC; CDR3aa: CASSSDSPSSGYTF
v_gene: TRBV11-2; d_gene: NA; abundance: NA; j_gene: TRBJ2-5; CDR3nt: TGTGCCAGCAGTCTGTACCAAGAGACCCAGTACTTC; CDR3aa: CASSLYQETQYF
v_gene: TRBV6-5; d_gene: NA; abundance: NA; j_gene: TRBJ1-5; CDR3nt: TGTGCCAGCAGTTACTCGAGGGAACGTGGGCCCCAGCATTTT; CDR3aa: CASSYSRERGPQHF
v_gene: TRBV19; d_gene: TRBD1; abundance: NA; j_gene: TRBJ1-1; CDR3nt: TGTGCCAGTAGTTTCCAGGGGGGAGCTGAAGCTTTCTTT; CDR3aa: CASSFQGGAEAFF
v_gene: TRBV5-4; d_gene: NA; abundance: few; j_gene: TRBJ2-2; CDR3nt: TGTGCCAGCAGCTTGAAAGGAGCTTCCACCGGGGAGCTGTTTTTT; CDR3aa: CASSLKGASTGELFF
v_gene: TRBV28; d_gene: TRBD1; abundance: few; j_gene: TRBJ2-2; CDR3nt: TGTGCCAGCAGTTTCACGGGACAGGGAGGCACCGGGGAGCTGTTTTTT; CDR3aa: CASSFTGQGGTGELFF
v_gene: TRBV18; d_gene: NA; abundance: few; j_gene: TRBJ2-7; CDR3nt: TGTGCCAGCTCGGTTAGTCCTGGGGCGGCCTACGAGCAGTACTTC; CDR3aa: CASSVSPGAAYEQYF
v_gene: TRBV5-6; d_gene: NA; abundance: few; j_gene: TRBJ1-4; CDR3nt: TGTGCCAGCAGCTCCCAGGGGTTCAATGAAAAACTGTTTTTT; CDR3aa: CASSSQGFNEKLFF
v_gene: TRBV28; d_gene: NA; abundance: NA; j_gene: TRBJ2-3; CDR3nt: TGTGCCAGCAGAGGGACAAGTATCAAAGATACGCAGTATTTT; CDR3aa: CASRGTSIKDTQYF
v_gene: TRBV18; d_gene: TRBD1; abundance: NA; j_gene: TRBJ1-6; CDR3nt: TGTGCCAGCTCACCAACGGGACAGGGAAATTCACCCCTCCACTTT; CDR3aa: CASSPTGQGNSPLHF
v_gene: TRBV14; d_gene: NA; abundance: few; j_gene: TRBJ2-6; CDR3nt: TGTGCCAGCAGCCAAGGCAGGGGATCTGGGGCCAACGTCCTGACTTTC; CDR3aa: CASSQGRGSGANVLTF
v_gene: TRBV5-6; d_gene: NA; abundance: NA; j_gene: TRBJ1-1; CDR3nt: TGTGCCAGCAGCTTCTACAGGAAGACAAGGAACACTGAAGCTTTCTTT; CDR3aa: CASSFYRKTRNTEAFF
v_gene: TRBV29-1; d_gene: NA; abundance: few; j_gene: TRBJ1-1; CDR3nt: TGCAGCGTGGACGGACAGAGAACTGAAGCTTTCTTT; CDR3aa: CSVDGQRTEAFF
v_gene: TRBV20-1; d_gene: NA; abundance: few; j_gene: TRBJ2-7; CDR3nt: TGCAGTGCCGGGGTTTCCTACGAGCAGTACTTC; CDR3aa: CSAGVSYEQYF
v_gene: TRBV6-1; d_gene: NA; abundance: NA; j_gene: TRBJ2-5; CDR3nt: TGTGCCAGTTCCGTGCGGGACACCCAGTACTTC; CDR3aa: CASSVRDTQYF
v_gene: TRBV28; d_gene: NA; abundance: few; j_gene: TRBJ1-1; CDR3nt: TGTGCCAGCGGCCCTTTTGAAGCTTTCTTT; CDR3aa: CASGPFEAFF
v_gene: TRBV7-9; d_gene: TRBD1; abundance: many; j_gene: TRBJ1-4; CDR3nt: TGTGCCAGCAGCTTTGGGTCAGGGGGTGATGGTGAAAAACTGTTTTTT; CDR3aa: CASSFGSGGDGEKLFF
v_gene: TRBV27; d_gene: TRBD1; abundance: NA; j_gene: TRBJ2-7; CDR3nt: TGTGCCAGCAGGACGAGACCCCAGGGGGTGTCGGGCGAGCAGTACTTC; CDR3aa: CASRTRPQGVSGEQYF
v_gene: TRBV4-1; d_gene: TRBD2; abundance: NA; j_gene: TRBJ2-1; CDR3nt: TGCGCCAGCAGCCAAGATCATCGTGTGGGGGGGGGCTACAATGAGCAGTTCTTC; CDR3aa: CASSQDHRVGGGYNEQFF
v_gene: TRBV29-1; d_gene: TRBD2; abundance: many; j_gene: TRBJ2-3; CDR3nt: TGCAGCTTTTCTAGCGGGAGCTGGGCAGATACGCAGTATTTT; CDR3aa: CSFSSGSWADTQYF
v_gene: TRBV5-1; d_gene: TRBD1; abundance: few; j_gene: TRBJ2-2; CDR3nt: TGCGCCAGCAGCTTGGAACCGGGACAGGGCCAAACCGGGGAGCTGTTTTTT; CDR3aa: CASSLEPGQGQTGELFF
v_gene: TRBV2; d_gene: NA; abundance: few; j_gene: TRBJ1-1; CDR3nt: TGTGCCAGCGCACAGGGCCTTAACACTGAAGCTTTCTTT; CDR3aa: CASAQGLNTEAFF